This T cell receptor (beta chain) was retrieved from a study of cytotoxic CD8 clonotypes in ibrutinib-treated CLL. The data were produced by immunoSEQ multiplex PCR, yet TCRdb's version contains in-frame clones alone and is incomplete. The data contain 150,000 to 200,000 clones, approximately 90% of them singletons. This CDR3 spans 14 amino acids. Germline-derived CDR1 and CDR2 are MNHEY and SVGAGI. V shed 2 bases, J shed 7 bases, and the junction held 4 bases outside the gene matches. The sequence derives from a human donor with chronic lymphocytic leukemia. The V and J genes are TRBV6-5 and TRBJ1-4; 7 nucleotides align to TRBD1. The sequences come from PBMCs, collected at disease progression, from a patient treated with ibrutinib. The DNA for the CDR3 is TGTGCCAGCAGTTACATGGGACAGACTGAAAAACTGTTTTTT. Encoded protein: CASSYMGQTEKLFF.